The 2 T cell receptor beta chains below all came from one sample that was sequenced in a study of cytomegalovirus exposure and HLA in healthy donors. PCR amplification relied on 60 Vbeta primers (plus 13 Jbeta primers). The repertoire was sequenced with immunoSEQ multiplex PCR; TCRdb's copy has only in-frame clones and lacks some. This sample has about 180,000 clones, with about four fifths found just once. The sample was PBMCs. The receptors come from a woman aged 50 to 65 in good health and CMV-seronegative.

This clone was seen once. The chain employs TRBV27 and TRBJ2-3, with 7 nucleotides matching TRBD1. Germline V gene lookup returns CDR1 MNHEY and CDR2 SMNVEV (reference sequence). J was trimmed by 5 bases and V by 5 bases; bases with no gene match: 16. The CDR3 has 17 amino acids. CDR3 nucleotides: TGTGCCAGCAGTCCTTCTGGGCTGCGACAGGGACAAGATACGCAGTATTTT. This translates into CASSPSGLRQGQDTQYF.

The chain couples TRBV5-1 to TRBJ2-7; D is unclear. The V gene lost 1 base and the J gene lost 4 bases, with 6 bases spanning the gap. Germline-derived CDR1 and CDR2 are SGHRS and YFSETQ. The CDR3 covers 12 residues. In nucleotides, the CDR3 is TGCGCCAGCAGCTTGTATCGTTACGAGCAGTACTTC. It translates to CASSLYRYEQYF.